The 18 T cell receptor beta chains below all came from one sample that was sequenced in a study of T cell responses to AZD1222 COVID-19 vaccine. Clones were sequenced by immunoSEQ multiplex PCR, and TCRdb holds only the in-frame ones, with some missing. The sample yields about 100,000 clones, around 91% seen once. The source material was peripheral blood, sampled on day 0 of AZD1222 vaccination. These receptors originate from an adult in good health.

The chain is built from TRBV4-1 and TRBJ2-1, with 7 bases lining up with TRBD2. The CDR3 is 13 residues long. Looked up from germline, CDR1 is MGHRA and CDR2 is YSYEKL. J lost 7 bases, V lost 2 bases, and 2 bases had no gene match. Here the CDR3 reads CASSQPGGNEQFF. The CDR3 DNA is TGCGCCAGCAGCCAACCCGGGGGGAATGAGCAGTTCTTC.

This clone was recorded a few times. The chain links TRBV7-9 to TRBJ2-2; D gene uncertain. The CDR3 is 13 amino acids. Germline V gives CDR1 SEHNR, CDR2 FQNEAQ (reference sequence). The V gene lost 6 bases and the J gene lost 5 bases, with 10 bases spanning the gap. The chain's CDR3 is CASRRLDTGELFF. In nucleotides, the CDR3 is TGTGCCAGCAGACGTCTGGATACCGGGGAGCTGTTTTTT.

The rearrangement uses TRBV5-1 and TRBJ1-1; no firm D call. Germline V gene data show CDR1 as SGHRS and CDR2 as YFSETQ. Trimming took 5 bases from V and 4 from J, leaving 18 bases between them. The CDR3 has 15 residues. CDR3 in DNA: TGCGCCAGCAGGGTCGCTGGACGGCAGTCCACTGAAGCTTTCTTT. This sequence encodes CASRVAGRQSTEAFF. Full variable domain (outside the CDR3, taken from reference TRBV5-1 and TRBJ1-1): KAGVTQTPRYLIKTRGQQVTLSCSPISGHRSVSWYQQTPGQGLQFLFEYFSETQRNKGNFPGRFSGRQFSNSRSEMNVSTLELGDSALYLCASRVAGRQSTEAFFGQGTRLTVV.

The rearrangement uses TRBV7-3 and TRBJ2-2; TRBD1 aligns across 9 bases. This CDR3 spans 15 amino acids. V shed 3 bases, J shed 4 bases, and the junction held 3 bases outside the gene matches. Germline V gene sequence: CDR1 SGHTA, CDR2 FQGTGA. The CDR3 sequence is CASSLGQGSTGELFF. DNA of the CDR3: TGTGCCAGCAGCTTGGGACAGGGTAGCACCGGGGAGCTGTTTTTT. Supplemented by reference TRBV7-3 and TRBJ2-2, the full variable domain reads GAGVSQTPSNKVTEKGKYVELRCDPISGHTALYWYRQSLGQGPEFLIYFQGTGAADDSGLPNDRFFAVRPEGSVSTLKIQRTERGDSAVYLCASSLGQGSTGELFFGEGSRLTVL.

The J gene is TRBJ2-3, the V gene TRBV18; 8 bases are shared with TRBD2. The germline CDR1 and CDR2 sequences are KGHSH and LQKENI. The CDR3 spans 15 residues. The ends lost 2 bases at V and 3 bases at J; junction bases unmatched: 4. The chain's CDR3 is CASSPNGGATDTQYF. Here the CDR3 DNA reads TGTGCCAGCTCACCAAACGGGGGGGCTACAGATACGCAGTATTTT. Based on the CDR3 plus reference TRBV18 and TRBJ2-3, the full variable domain is NAGVMQNPRHLVRRRGQEARLRCSPMKGHSHVYWYRQLPEEGLKFMVYLQKENIIDESGMPKERFSAEFPKEGPSILRIQQVVRGDSAAYFCASSPNGGATDTQYFGPGTRLTVL.

The chain couples TRBV3-1 (or the pseudogene TRBV3-2) to TRBJ2-7, with D perhaps matching TRBD1 (5 bases). The CDR3 has 16 amino acids. V dropped 0 bases and J dropped 1 base, with 13 bases sitting between them. Germline V CDR1 and CDR2: LGHDT, YNNKEL (reference sequence). CDR3 protein: CASSQDEAGPSYEQYF. DNA of the CDR3: TGTGCCAGCAGCCAAGATGAGGCAGGGCCATCCTACGAGCAGTACTTC.

This clone was detected only once. The chain links TRBV27 to TRBJ1-5; 9 bases line up with TRBD1. Trimming cost V 6 bases and J 2 bases; bases outside gene matches: 5. Germline loops: CDR1 MNHEY, CDR2 SMNVEV (reference sequence). The CDR3 length is 15 residues. As DNA, the CDR3 is TGTGCCAGCAGCTTACAGGGGGCAGGCAATCAGCCCCAGCATTTT. Protein: CASSLQGAGNQPQHF.

The chain couples TRBV2 to TRBJ1-5; D may be TRBD1 (5 bases). The V end was cut by 3 bases, the J end by 5 bases, with 11 bases between. CDR3 size: 14 residues. CDR1 is SNHLY, CDR2 FYNNEI, per germline. The CDR3, as DNA: TGTGCCAGCAGTGACGGGGGTTTTTATCAGCCCCAGCATTTT. As protein: CASSDGGFYQPQHF.

This clone appeared many times. The chain couples TRBV5-1 to TRBJ1-4, with 9 bases identical to TRBD1. Germline V lookup: CDR1 SGHRS, CDR2 YFSETQ. V dropped 1 base and J dropped 0; count of bases not matched to a gene: 1. The CDR3 runs to 16 residues. This CDR3 reads CASSLRTGATNEKLFF. DNA for the CDR3: TGCGCCAGCAGCTTGAGGACAGGGGCAACTAATGAAAAACTGTTTTTT.

This clone has just one count. The CDR3 region is CASSLDHGTGELFF. CDR3 nucleotide sequence: TGTGCCAGCAGCTTAGATCACGGCACCGGGGAGCTGTTTTTT. The chain combines TRBV11-2 with TRBJ2-2; D remains ambiguous. Germline V gene sequence: CDR1 SGHAT, CDR2 FQNNGV. V lost 0 bases, J lost 4 bases, and 6 bases lay in between. There are 14 residues in the CDR3. Variable domain in full (rest from reference TRBV11-2 and TRBJ2-2): EAGVAQSPRYKIIEKRQSVAFWCNPISGHATLYWYQQILGQGPKLLIQFQNNGVVDDSQLPKDRFSAERLKGVDSTLKIQPAKLEDSAVYLCASSLDHGTGELFFGEGSRLTVL.

The V and J genes are TRBV20-1 and TRBJ1-2, with 9 bases identical to TRBD1. CDR1 and CDR2 (germline): DFQATT, SNEGSKA (reference sequence). J gave up 8 bases and V 5 bases, and 3 bases lay outside the gene matches. The CDR3 spans 11 residues. CDR3 residues: CSARQGGGYTF. The CDR3 coding sequence is TGCAGTGCTCGACAGGGGGGAGGCTACACCTTC.

V and J are TRBV5-4 and TRBJ2-1, with 7 bases aligning to TRBD1. Trimming at V came to 4 bases and at J to 5 bases, leaving 9 bases not matched to a gene. The CDR3 contains 15 residues. Per germline, CDR1 SGHNT and CDR2 YYREEE (reference sequence). Here the CDR3 reads CASSPLLTGNNEQFF. DNA for the CDR3: TGTGCCAGCAGCCCCCTGTTGACAGGGAACAATGAGCAGTTCTTC.

The genes are TRBV30 and TRBJ1-6; TRBD1 matches 8 bases. Germline V gene sequence: CDR1 GTSNPN, CDR2 SVGIG (reference sequence). V shed 5 bases, J shed 7 bases, and the junction held 4 bases outside the gene matches. This CDR3 has 13 residues. Here the CDR3 reads CAWEGQVNSPLHF. Here the CDR3 DNA reads TGTGCCTGGGAGGGACAGGTGAATTCACCCCTCCACTTT. Drawing the rest from reference TRBV30 and TRBJ1-6, the complete variable domain is SQTIHQWPATLVQPVGSPLSLECTVEGTSNPNLYWYRQAAGRGLQLLFYSVGIGQISSEVPQNLSASRPQDRQFILSSKKLLLSDSGFYLCAWEGQVNSPLHFGNGTRLTVT.

CDR3 nucleotides: TGTGCCAGCAGCCTGGGACAGGGGGCTAGGGAGCAGTACTTC. As protein: CASSLGQGAREQYF. The chain couples TRBV3-1 (or the pseudogene TRBV3-2) to TRBJ2-7; 12 bases align to TRBD1. With V trimmed by 4 bases and J by 7 bases, 5 bases remained unmatched. Per the germline V gene, CDR1 is LGHDT and CDR2 is YNNKEL (reference sequence). The CDR3 sequence is 14 residues long.

The chain recombines TRBV6-2 or TRBV6-3 with TRBJ2-3; perhaps TRBD1 as D (5 bases). The CDR3 totals 15 residues. V lost 2 bases to trimming and J lost 4 bases, with 13 bases between them. In germline, CDR1 is MNHEY, CDR2 SVGEGT. For the CDR3, the DNA is TGTGCCAGCAGTTACGGGGCCCCTGGGGCAGATACGCAGTATTTT. It encodes CASSYGAPGADTQYF.

In this sample, this clone turned up many times. The V call is TRBV6-6, the J call TRBJ1-2; D possibly corresponds to TRBD1 (6 bases). CDR3 length: 14 amino acids. The germline V and J ends were trimmed by 2 bases and 2 bases, with 9 bases remaining between them. Germline V CDR1 and CDR2: MNHNY, SVGAGI (reference sequence). CDR3 protein: CASSYPTGNYGYTF. In nucleotides, the CDR3 is TGTGCCAGCAGTTACCCGACAGGAAACTATGGCTACACCTTC.

The chain employs TRBV4-1 and TRBJ2-7; TRBD1 might be the D (5 bases). Germline CDR1 MGHRA, CDR2 YSYEKL. The V and J ends lost 0 bases and 6 bases respectively, with 9 bases between them. The CDR3 consists of 13 residues. CDR3 region: CASSQDWGFEQYF. Here the CDR3 DNA reads TGCGCCAGCAGCCAAGATTGGGGCTTCGAGCAGTACTTC.

This chain uses TRBV2 with TRBJ1-5; no reliable D call. The V end was cut by 3 bases, the J end by 7 bases, with 13 bases between. The CDR3 is 14 amino acids. The germline CDR1 and CDR2 sequences are SNHLY and FYNNEI. CDR3 sequence (DNA): TGTGCCAGCAGTGACCCCAGGCGCAGCCAGCCCCAGCATTTT. Its protein product is CASSDPRRSQPQHF.